What follows are 7 T cell receptor beta chains derived from one specimen sequenced in a study of T cells in Graves' hyperthyroidism and ophthalmopathy. RNA transcripts gave rise to amplified TCR beta CDR3 regions. The HTBI set primed first-round TCR CDR3 RT-PCR. TCRdb re-called the multiplex PCR reads through MiXCR, storing one row per CDR3 protein. The table lists approximately 400,000 distinct CDR3 sequences, approximately 18% of them singletons. Specimen: blood. These receptors all come from a man aged 18 to 29 with Graves' ophthalmopathy.

This chain links TRBV15 with TRBJ2-1, with D possibly being TRBD2 (5 bases). This CDR3 contains 16 residues. From germline, CDR1 is LNHNV and CDR2 YYDKDF (reference sequence). Trimming stripped 7 bases from V and 5 bases from J, with 21 bases between. The DNA for the CDR3 is TGTGCCACCATGGATCGGCGGGCCACGTTTGACAATGAGCAGTTCTTC. Encoded protein: CATMDRRATFDNEQFF. Based on the CDR3 plus reference TRBV15 and TRBJ2-1, the full variable domain is DAMVIQNPRYQVTQFGKPVTLSCSQTLNHNVMYWYQQKSSQAPKLLFHYYDKDFNNEADTPDNFQSRRPNTSFCFLDIRSPGLGDTAMYLCATMDRRATFDNEQFFGPGTRLTVL.

This clonotype appeared many times. The chain links TRBV27 to TRBJ1-2, with D possibly TRBD1 on 5 matching bases. This CDR3 contains 14 residues. Germline values: CDR1 MNHEY, CDR2 SMNVEV (reference sequence). V was shortened by 5 bases and J by 8 bases, with 18 bases between the two germline ends. Here the CDR3 reads CASSPVGSGWGYTF. The CDR3 DNA follows: TGTGCCAGCAGTCCCGTGGGGTCAGGGTGGGGCTACACCTTC.

This clonotype appeared many times. The chain has TRBV3-1 and TRBJ1-1; 9 positions match TRBD1. V was pared by 4 bases and J by 10 bases, with 7 bases of the junction left unmatched. In germline, CDR1 is LGHDT, CDR2 YNNKEL (reference sequence). CDR3 length: 13 residues. The CDR3 nucleotides read TGTGCCAGCAGCCCTCCGGACAGGGGACCAGCTTTCTTT. It encodes CASSPPDRGPAFF.

J is TRBJ1-4 and V is TRBV3-1, with D perhaps TRBD1 (5 bases). V dropped 3 bases and J dropped 5 bases, with 13 bases sitting between them. CDR1 LGHDT and CDR2 YNNKEL come from the germline V gene (reference sequence). The CDR3 has 15 amino acids. CDR3 in amino acids: CASSHDGTANEKLFF. CDR3 DNA: TGTGCCAGCAGCCATGACGGGACGGCGAATGAAAAACTGTTTTTT. The complete variable domain, with remaining parts taken from reference TRBV3-1 and TRBJ1-4, reads DTAVSQTPKYLVTQMGNDKSIKCEQNLGHDTMYWYKQDSKKFLKIMFSYNNKELIINETVPNRFSPKSPDKAHLNLHINSLELGDSAVYFCASSHDGTANEKLFFGSGTQLSVL.

This clonotype was detected a few times. The rearrangement joins TRBV5-8 to TRBJ1-5; D gene ambiguous. V gave up 4 bases and J gave up 4 bases, with 9 bases separating them. This CDR3 is built from 13 residues. Germline-derived CDR1 and CDR2 are SGHTS and YDEGEE. The CDR3 DNA reads as TGTGCCAGCAGCCCCCAGCCAAATCAGCCCCAGCATTTT. It yields the protein CASSPQPNQPQHF.

J is TRBJ2-7 and V is TRBV28; 9 nucleotides match TRBD1. Germline loops: CDR1 MDHEN, CDR2 SYDVKM. There are 17 residues in the CDR3. Trimming took 5 bases from V and 7 from J; bases not matched to a gene: 18. This CDR3 is CASSPGPWDRDQEEQYF. The CDR3, as DNA: TGTGCCAGCAGTCCCGGCCCATGGGACAGGGATCAGGAAGAGCAGTACTTC.

This clonotype was seen at least ten times. This rearrangement joins TRBV7-9 to TRBJ2-1, with 8 bases that match TRBD2. This CDR3 spans 19 amino acids. V trimming: 1 base; J trimming: 0 bases; junction bases outside the gene matches: 11. Looked up from germline, CDR1 is SEHNR and CDR2 is FQNEAQ (reference sequence). CDR3: CASSLGELAEKSSYNEQFF. The CDR3 coding sequence is TGTGCCAGCAGCTTAGGGGAACTAGCGGAAAAAAGCTCCTACAATGAGCAGTTCTTC.